Following are 32 T cell receptor beta chains from one sample sequenced in a study of T cells in Graves' hyperthyroidism and ophthalmopathy. RNA transcripts provided the source from which TCR beta CDR3 regions were amplified. A set of HTBI primers served as the primers for a first-round RT-PCR of the TCR CDR3. TCRdb recomputed calls from the multiplex PCR reads with MiXCR, one row per CDR3 protein. The profile covers hundreds of thousands of distinct CDR3 sequences, with about 20% appearing a single time and roughly 50% taken by the ten largest. Specimen: blood. The receptors stem from a man in his forties or fifties with Graves' ophthalmopathy.

The rearrangement joins TRBV12-3 or TRBV12-4 to TRBJ2-5; TRBD2 matches at 12 bases. CDR3 length: 16 residues. Unmatched junction bases numbered 6, after V lost 5 bases and J lost 2 bases. CDR3 residues: CASSRPSGGVQETQYF. The CDR3 bases are TGTGCCAGCAGTCGACCTAGCGGGGGGGTACAAGAGACCCAGTACTTC.

The rearrangement links TRBV11-1 to TRBJ2-5, with D maybe TRBD1 (6 bases). V lost 6 bases to trimming and J lost 1 base, with 15 bases between them. This CDR3 has 15 residues. CDR1 and CDR2 from the germline V gene are SGHAT and FQDESV (reference sequence). In DNA, the CDR3 is TGTGCCAGCAGACGAAAACAGGGAGCCCAAGAGACCCAGTACTTC. As protein: CASRRKQGAQETQYF. The full variable domain, with the rest looked up from reference TRBV11-1 and TRBJ2-5, is EAEVAQSPRYKITEKSQAVAFWCDPISGHATLYWYRQILGQGPELLVQFQDESVVDDSQLPKDRFSAERLKGVDSTLKIQPAELGDSAMYLCASRRKQGAQETQYFGPGTRLLVL.

This chain joins TRBV20-1 and TRBJ2-5; 14 nucleotides align to TRBD2. In germline, CDR1 is DFQATT, CDR2 SNEGSKA (reference sequence). The CDR3 covers 16 residues. V shed 5 bases and J 2 bases; nucleotides not matched to a gene: 7. CDR3 nucleotides: TGCAGTGCTCAGAGACTAGCGGGAGGGGTGCAAGAGACCCAGTACTTC. Translation: CSAQRLAGGVQETQYF.

In this sample, this clonotype turned up many times. The rearrangement links TRBV7-2 to TRBJ2-2; the D gene could be TRBD1 or TRBD2 (6 bases each). Trimming cost V 5 bases and J 3 bases, with 13 bases left between them. Germline V CDR1 and CDR2: SGHTA, FQGNSA. This CDR3 has 15 residues. In nucleotides, the CDR3 is TGTGCCAGCAGCACACGGGGGCGGGACACCGGGGAGCTGTTTTTT. Translating gives CASSTRGRDTGELFF.

This clonotype has only a few counts. V and J are TRBV10-3 and TRBJ1-2; the match to TRBD1 covers 10 bases. The CDR3 is 19 residues long. In germline, CDR1 is ENHRY, CDR2 SYGVKD. Trimming removed 6 bases from V and 8 bases from J; junction bases left unmatched: 24. The CDR3 DNA reads as TGTGCCATCAGCGACTCCACCGGGACAGGGGCTCCAATCTACAGCGGCTACACCTTC. As protein: CAISDSTGTGAPIYSGYTF.

At least ten counts were recorded for this clonotype. The CDR3 region has the DNA TGTGCCAGCAGCCAAGATCTGGCAGGGGGCCCCTACGAGCAGTACTTC. Translated: CASSQDLAGGPYEQYF. V and J are TRBV3-1 and TRBJ2-7; 8 bases map to TRBD1. The junction had 6 bases not matched to a gene; V was cut back by 0 bases and J by 2 bases. The CDR3 is 16 residues long. CDR1 and CDR2 from the germline V gene are LGHDT and YNNKEL (reference sequence).

This clonotype was counted many times. The rearrangement joins TRBV7-9 to TRBJ1-2; possibly TRBD1 for D (5 bases). The CDR3 has 14 amino acids. Per germline, CDR1 SEHNR and CDR2 FQNEAQ (reference sequence). V lost 4 bases and J lost 2, with 11 bases in between. CDR3 coding DNA: TGTGCCAGCAGCTCCCCGCGGGGGAACTATGGCTACACCTTC. It codes for CASSSPRGNYGYTF.

The chain employs TRBV30 and TRBJ1-2; D not certain. Trimming left V 0 bases short and J 4 bases short, with 9 bases between. In germline, CDR1 is GTSNPN, CDR2 SVGIG (reference sequence). This CDR3 has 13 amino acids. CDR3 nucleotides: TGTGCCTGGAGTGTATTAGGTATCTATGGCTACACCTTC. It codes for CAWSVLGIYGYTF.

This clonotype has a count of ten or more. The chain links TRBV2 to TRBJ2-3, with 8 bases matching TRBD2. J gave up 2 bases and V 6 bases, and 4 bases lay outside the gene matches. CDR1 and CDR2 (germline): SNHLY, FYNNEI. The CDR3 contains 14 residues. CDR3: CASRQRGFTDTQYF. Written as DNA, the CDR3 is TGTGCCAGCAGGCAGCGGGGGTTCACAGATACGCAGTATTTT.

This clonotype was observed many times. This chain connects TRBV10-3 to TRBJ2-3, with 10 bases lining up with TRBD2. The germline gives CDR1 ENHRY, CDR2 SYGVKD. This CDR3 contains 15 residues. With 3 bases clipped from V and 2 bases from J, the junction kept 2 bases outside the gene matches. The CDR3, as DNA: TGTGCCATCAGTGACCTAGCGGGGGTCACAGATACGCAGTATTTT. Its protein product is CAISDLAGVTDTQYF.

The gene calls are TRBV12-5 and TRBJ2-5; TRBD1 is a possible D gene (8 bases). V shed 6 bases and J shed 5 bases, with 16 bases lying between them. Germline CDR1 reads LGHNT; CDR2 reads FRNRAP. The CDR3 has 14 amino acids. CDR3 DNA sequence: TGTGCTAGTGGCAAAGACAGGGGAGGGGAGACCCAGTACTTC. As protein: CASGKDRGGETQYF.

The chain links TRBV6-2 or TRBV6-3 to TRBJ2-2; D possibly corresponds to TRBD2 (5 bases). V shed 5 bases and J shed 2 bases, with 12 bases lying between them. Germline CDR1 and CDR2: MNHEY and SVGEGT. CDR3 length: 15 amino acids. This CDR3 is CASSPLSVNTGELFF. In DNA form, the CDR3 reads TGTGCCAGCAGTCCACTTAGCGTTAACACCGGGGAGCTGTTTTTT.

This clonotype was counted between two and nine times. The CDR3 DNA follows: TGTGCCAGCAGCTTAGAACCCGTGGGTGCAGCGGGAGACTACACCTTC. Its translation: CASSLEPVGAAGDYTF. This chain joins TRBV7-9 and TRBJ1-2; D is unclear. V dropped 1 base and J dropped 10 bases, with 22 bases sitting between them. This CDR3 is built from 16 residues. Germline-derived CDR1 and CDR2 are SEHNR and FQNEAQ (reference sequence). The full variable domain, rest sourced from reference TRBV7-9 and TRBJ1-2, is DTGVSQNPRHKITKRGQNVTFRCDPISEHNRLYWYRQTLGQGPEFLTYFQNEAQLEKSRLLSDRFSAERPKGSFSTLEIQRTEQGDSAMYLCASSLEPVGAAGDYTFGSGTRLTVV.

This clonotype was counted ten times or more. The chain carries TRBV7-2 and TRBJ1-6; D is possibly TRBD1 (5 bases). V lost 3 bases to trimming and J lost 7 bases, with 10 bases between them. Per the germline V gene, CDR1 is SGHTA and CDR2 is FQGNSA. This CDR3 spans 14 amino acids. As DNA, the CDR3 is TGTGCCAGCAGCTTGGGACGGCTGAATTCACCCCTCCACTTT. Translation: CASSLGRLNSPLHF.

This clonotype showed up many times. The chain combines TRBV3-1 with TRBJ1-1; D is uncertain. Per germline, CDR1 LGHDT and CDR2 YNNKEL (reference sequence). The CDR3 has 14 amino acids. V lost 5 bases to trimming and J lost 1 base, with 11 bases between them. The CDR3: CASSSTLRNTEAFF. For the CDR3, the DNA is TGTGCCAGCAGCTCCACGCTCCGGAACACTGAAGCTTTCTTT.

This clonotype appeared a few times. This chain uses TRBV6-5 with TRBJ2-1; 11 bases are a match to TRBD1. Gene TRBJ2-7 matches the end of the DNA better, so the J call may be wrong. This CDR3 is 15 amino acids long. Germline assignment: CDR1 MNHEY and CDR2 SVGAGI. Here the CDR3 reads CASSSSGQGVNEQYF. CDR3 DNA sequence: TGTGCCAGCAGTTCCTCGGGACAGGGGGTAAATGAGCAGTACTTC.

The chain is built from TRBV10-3 and TRBJ2-1; TRBD1 is a possible D gene (5 bases). The CDR3 contains 12 residues. V lost 10 bases to trimming and J lost 7 bases, with 14 bases between them. Germline CDR1 is ENHRY and CDR2 is SYGVKD. CDR3 amino acids: CATQQDRNEQFF. Here the CDR3 DNA reads TGTGCCACACAACAGGACCGGAATGAGCAGTTCTTC.

This clonotype was detected many times. V and J are TRBV20-1 and TRBJ2-7; D is uncertain. Germline V lookup: CDR1 DFQATT, CDR2 SNEGSKA (reference sequence). V dropped 1 base and J dropped 1 base, with 11 bases sitting between them. The CDR3 loop spans 14 amino acids. CDR3 region: CSARGLIGSYEQYF. CDR3 in DNA: TGCAGTGCTAGAGGTCTCATAGGTTCCTACGAGCAGTACTTC.

The chain recombines TRBV20-1 with TRBJ2-4, with 8 bases aligning to TRBD1. Germline values: CDR1 DFQATT, CDR2 SNEGSKA (reference sequence). CDR3 length: 15 amino acids. The junction had 6 bases not matched to a gene; V was cut back by 0 bases and J by 5 bases. The CDR3 DNA follows: TGCAGTGCTAGAGATCGGATGACAGGGGAAAACATTCAGTACTTC. As protein: CSARDRMTGENIQYF.

The table lists this clonotype with a few counts. The genes are TRBV20-1 and TRBJ1-1; the match to TRBD1 covers 7 bases. The CDR3 is 14 amino acids. Germline CDR1 DFQATT, CDR2 SNEGSKA (reference sequence). Germline trimming cut 0 bases from V and 7 bases from J; bases unmatched to any gene: 8. As DNA, the CDR3 is TGCAGTGCTAGAGATCTCAGGGGGAAGGTTGAAGCTTTCTTT. It specifies CSARDLRGKVEAFF.

There are many counts of this clonotype. DNA of the CDR3: TGTGCCAGCAGTTCGACAGGGGATCCCCATTACTCCTACGAGCAGTACTTC. Translation gives CASSSTGDPHYSYEQYF. The genes are TRBV28 and TRBJ2-7; 8 positions match TRBD1. CDR1 is MDHEN and CDR2 is SYDVKM in the germline V gene. V lost 4 bases, J lost 0 bases, and 11 bases stayed unmatched. The CDR3 consists of 17 residues.

A few counts support this clonotype. The chain is built from TRBV4-1 and TRBJ1-1; no clear D gene. V lost 1 base, J lost 2 bases, and 20 bases lay in between. This CDR3 is built from 18 residues. Per germline, CDR1 MGHRA and CDR2 YSYEKL. The CDR3 coding sequence is TGCGCCAGCAGCCAAGGCCCCTTTCGATTGGAGGGAAACACTGAAGCTTTCTTT. The encoded protein is CASSQGPFRLEGNTEAFF.

This clonotype showed up just once. An end of the junction does not agree with germline; a read error may underlie this. V usage is TRBV5-8 and J usage is TRBJ1-1, with 8 bases matching TRBD1. Germline V CDR1 and CDR2: SGHTS, YDEGEE. CDR3 length: 15 residues. DNA of the CDR3: TGTACCAGCAGCTGGACAGGGCAAGGTAACACTGAAGCTTTCTTT. It yields the protein CTSSWTGQGNTEAFF.

This clonotype was counted only a few times. This chain joins TRBV11-2 and TRBJ2-5; 11 bases match TRBD1. The CDR3 contains 16 residues. The V gene end was trimmed by 4 bases and the J gene end by 9 bases; junction bases not matched to a gene: 13. Germline CDR1 is SGHAT and CDR2 is FQNNGV. CDR3 nucleotide sequence: TGTGCCAGCAGCTCCATAGGCCGAGGACAGGGGGCTGCCCAGTACTTC. Its protein is CASSSIGRGQGAAQYF.

On this clonotype: A much larger clone lies one base from this, so it may be a read error. The chain is built from TRBV6-4 and TRBJ2-7; D gene uncertain. The CDR3 is made up of 10 amino acids. The germline V gene has CDR1 MRHNA and CDR2 SNTAGT. Trimming took off 6 bases at V and 3 bases at J, with 3 bases between the two ends. The CDR3 nucleotides are TGTGCCAGCAGCGTCTACGAGCAGTACTTC. The encoded protein is CASSVYEQYF.

This clonotype was observed at least ten times. The genes are TRBV11-1 and TRBJ1-5; D call uncertain. With 3 bases removed from V and 4 bases from J, the gap between germline ends came to 10 bases. The CDR3 loop spans 14 amino acids. Germline V gene data show CDR1 as SGHAT and CDR2 as FQDESV (reference sequence). The CDR3 here is CASSLTGMNQPQHF. Here the CDR3 DNA reads TGTGCCAGCAGCTTGACTGGAATGAATCAGCCCCAGCATTTT.

The chain recombines TRBV18 with TRBJ1-1, with 8 bases aligning to TRBD1. The CDR3 sequence is 16 residues long. Germline V lookup: CDR1 KGHSH, CDR2 LQKENI. J lost 1 base, V lost 2 bases, and 6 bases had no gene match. CDR3 residues: CASSPLGQGSNTEAFF. Here the CDR3 DNA reads TGTGCCAGCTCACCATTAGGACAGGGATCGAACACTGAAGCTTTCTTT.

This clonotype was seen at least ten times. V gene TRBV2 combines with J gene TRBJ2-3; D ambiguous. The germline V gene has CDR1 SNHLY and CDR2 FYNNEI. This CDR3 is 13 amino acids long. Trimming stripped 8 bases from V and 0 bases from J, with 9 bases between. CDR3 coding DNA: TGTGCCAGCCGGATCGTGAGCACAGATACGCAGTATTTT. Translated, it gives CASRIVSTDTQYF.

The chain is built from TRBV25-1 and TRBJ2-1; 7 bases map to TRBD1. Germline assignment: CDR1 MGHDK and CDR2 SYGVNS. Trimming cost V 10 bases and J 8 bases; bases outside gene matches: 11. This CDR3 comprises 13 residues. CDR3 sequence: CATSTGSRDEQFF. The CDR3 DNA follows: TGTGCCACCTCGACAGGGTCAAGGGATGAGCAGTTCTTC.

CDR3 nucleotide sequence: TGTGCCGTAACAAGCCACGTCCTGACTTTC. Protein product: CAVTSHVLTF. The chain carries TRBV30 and TRBJ2-6; D unclear. The CDR3 spans 10 residues. CDR1 GTSNPN and CDR2 SVGIG come from the germline V gene (reference sequence). V was trimmed by 8 bases and J by 11 bases, leaving 10 bases between them.

The J gene is TRBJ1-1, the V gene TRBV10-3, with D unresolved. Germline-derived CDR1 and CDR2 are ENHRY and SYGVKD. V lost 5 bases and J lost 0, with 4 bases in between. The CDR3 is 12 amino acids. The CDR3 reads CAISPLNTEAFF. The DNA for the CDR3 is TGTGCCATCAGTCCTTTGAACACTGAAGCTTTCTTT.

V gene TRBV2 combines with J gene TRBJ1-6; D remains unclear. The V gene's germline CDR1 is SNHLY and CDR2 FYNNEI. The CDR3 is 18 amino acids. V was clipped by 4 bases and J by 0 bases, with 16 bases between them. The CDR3 coding sequence is TGTGCCAGCAGTGGACCCGCGCCCGAGAGCTCCTATAATTCACCCCTCCACTTT. Its protein is CASSGPAPESSYNSPLHF.